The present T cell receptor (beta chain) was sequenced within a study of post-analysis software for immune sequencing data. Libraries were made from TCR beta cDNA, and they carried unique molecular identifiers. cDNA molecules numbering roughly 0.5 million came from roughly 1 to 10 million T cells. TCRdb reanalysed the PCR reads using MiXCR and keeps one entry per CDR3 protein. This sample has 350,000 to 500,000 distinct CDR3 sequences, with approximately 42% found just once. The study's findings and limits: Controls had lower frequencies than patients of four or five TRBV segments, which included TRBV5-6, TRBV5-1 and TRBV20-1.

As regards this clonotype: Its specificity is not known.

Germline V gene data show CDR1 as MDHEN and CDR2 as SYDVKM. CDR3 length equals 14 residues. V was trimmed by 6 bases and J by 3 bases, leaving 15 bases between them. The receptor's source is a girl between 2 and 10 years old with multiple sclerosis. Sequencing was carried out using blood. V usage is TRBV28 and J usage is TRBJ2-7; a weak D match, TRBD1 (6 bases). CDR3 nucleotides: TGTGCCAGCAGCTACCCCCTGGACAGCTACGAGCAGTACTTC. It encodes CASSYPLDSYEQYF.